This T cell receptor beta chain is drawn from a study of cytotoxic CD8 clonotypes in ibrutinib-treated CLL. Study conclusions and caveats: Clonality rose at ibrutinib response and fell back toward baseline at progression.

The CDR3 is 14 residues long. Trimming left V 8 bases short and J 7 bases short, with 18 bases between. Germline loops: CDR1 MNHEY, CDR2 SMNVEV (reference sequence). The sample holds a few counts of this clone. The antigen is unknown. Only in-frame clones appear in the TCRdb table, and some are missing; sequencing was by immunoSEQ multiplex PCR. The sample shows 45,000 or so clones, almost 70% of them seen only once. The TCR was taken from a human donor with chronic lymphocytic leukemia. The starting material was PBMCs, obtained after 12 months of ibrutinib treatment. The chain employs TRBV27 and TRBJ2-1; a possible D gene is TRBD2 (6 bases). CDR3 residues: CASALWIGGNEQFF. The CDR3 coding sequence is TGTGCCAGCGCCTTGTGGATTGGGGGGAATGAGCAGTTCTTC.